A single sample is the source of the 24 T cell receptor beta chains below, sequenced in a study of beta chain features in type 1 diabetes. As every portion of the isolated RNA was reverse transcribed, the sequencing read expressed TCRB transcripts. Some clones are missing from TCRdb's copy, which holds only in-frame ones; the method was immunoSEQ multiplex PCR. Of fewer than 650,000 clones in the sample, 15% to 18% were seen once. The sample was naive CD4+ T cells from blood. The origin of the receptors is a man between 18 and 35 years old in good health.

This chain links TRBV15 with TRBJ2-1; D perhaps matches TRBD1 (6 bases). The CDR3 totals 14 residues. The V gene lost 1 base and the J gene lost 11 bases, with 15 bases spanning the gap. Germline V CDR1 and CDR2: LNHNV, YYDKDF (reference sequence). This CDR3 is CATSRGTPGTKQFF. The CDR3 DNA reads TGTGCCACCAGCAGAGGAACCCCCGGGACAAAGCAGTTCTTC.

The V gene is TRBV5-1, the J gene TRBJ2-6, with D tentatively TRBD1 or TRBD2 (5 bases each). The CDR3 is 15 amino acids. Per the germline V gene, CDR1 is SGHRS and CDR2 is YFSETQ. Trimming shortened V by 0 bases and J by 4 bases, and 8 bases separated the two germline ends. The CDR3 DNA reads as TGCGCCAGCAGCTTGGATGGGACCGGGGCCAACGTCCTGACTTTC. This gives the protein CASSLDGTGANVLTF.

V is TRBV29-1 and J is TRBJ1-1, with TRBD1 matching 8 bases. Germline assignment: CDR1 SQVTM and CDR2 ANQGSEA. Trimming cost V 7 bases and J 1 base; bases outside gene matches: 2. This CDR3 contains 12 residues. CDR3 residues: CSAGTGNTEAFF. CDR3 nucleotide sequence: TGCAGCGCCGGGACAGGGAACACTGAAGCTTTCTTT.

This chain connects TRBV6-4 to TRBJ1-5, with TRBD1 as a possible D gene (6 bases). Trimming took 3 bases from V and 2 from J, leaving 8 bases between them. The CDR3 contains 14 residues. Germline values: CDR1 MRHNA, CDR2 SNTAGT. CDR3 DNA sequence: TGTGCCAGCAGTGAACAGGGAGGCAATCAGCCCCAGCATTTT. It specifies CASSEQGGNQPQHF.

In its sample, this clone was seen a few times. The same CDR3 arises from other DNA sequences in this sample as well. The V gene is TRBV2, the J gene TRBJ1-1; D is uncertain. V lost 2 bases and J 1 base, leaving 5 bases between the germline ends. Per germline, CDR1 SNHLY and CDR2 FYNNEI. The CDR3 runs to 13 residues. For the CDR3, the DNA is TGTGCCAGCAGTGAACAAGGGAACACTGAAGCTTTCTTT. Translating it yields CASSEQGNTEAFF.

This clone was detected only a few times. V gene TRBV9 combines with J gene TRBJ1-2, with 10 bases identical to TRBD1. V shed 0 bases, J shed 5 bases, and the junction held 7 bases outside the gene matches. Germline V gives CDR1 SGDLS, CDR2 YYNGEE. The CDR3 is 16 residues long. The CDR3 DNA reads TGTGCCAGCAGCGTAGCTTCGACAGGGGGCGGGTATGGCTACACCTTC. Its protein product is CASSVASTGGGYGYTF.

This clone appeared a few times. The chain carries TRBV13 and TRBJ2-7; D is perhaps TRBD1 or TRBD2 (5 bases each). The ends were cut back, 0 bases at V and 2 bases at J, with 11 bases in the middle. Germline V gene data show CDR1 as PRHDT and CDR2 as FYEKMQ (reference sequence). CDR3 size: 15 residues. The CDR3 sequence is CASSLGGGFAYEQYF. In nucleotides, the CDR3 is TGTGCCAGCAGCTTAGGTGGGGGATTTGCCTACGAGCAGTACTTC.

Only a few counts were recorded for this clone. This sequence joins TRBV7-2 and TRBJ2-7, with 7 bases matching TRBD1. CDR1 is SGHTA, CDR2 FQGNSA, per germline. This CDR3 comprises 15 residues. V was clipped by 2 bases and J by 3 bases; unmatched bases: 7. CDR3 nucleotides: TGTGCCAGCAGCTTAATTGGGACAGCGATCTACGAGCAGTACTTC. Amino acid sequence: CASSLIGTAIYEQYF.

Many counts were recorded for this clone. Other nucleotide sequences from this sample produce the same CDR3. The V gene is TRBV18, the J gene TRBJ2-5; D not certain. Germline CDR1 is KGHSH and CDR2 is LQKENI. V lost 1 base, J lost 3 bases, and 0 bases lay in between. The CDR3 is made up of 11 amino acids. CDR3 region: CASSPQETQYF. The DNA for the CDR3 is TGTGCCAGCTCACCACAAGAGACCCAGTACTTC.

V gene TRBV6-5 combines with J gene TRBJ2-1, with 9 bases matching TRBD2. The CDR3 contains 14 residues. The ends lost 6 bases at V and 5 bases at J; junction bases unmatched: 5. Germline CDR1 and CDR2: MNHEY and SVGAGI. The CDR3 nucleotides read TGTGCCAGCAGGAGCGGGAGGTATAACAATGAGCAGTTCTTC. This codes for CASRSGRYNNEQFF.

In its sample, this clone was seen a few times. The chain couples TRBV7-2 to TRBJ2-7; TRBD2 aligns across 8 bases. The CDR3 has 16 residues. Germline CDR1 SGHTA, CDR2 FQGNSA. V lost 2 bases to trimming and J lost 7 bases; unmatched junction nucleotides: 13. The CDR3 coding sequence is TGTGCCAGCAGCTTATTTTCCTCGGGAGGGTCGGGAGAGCAGTACTTC. Amino acids: CASSLFSSGGSGEQYF.

This rearrangement joins TRBV9 to TRBJ1-1; maybe TRBD1 (5 bases). The CDR3 length is 18 residues. V dropped 0 bases and J dropped 1 base, with 19 bases sitting between them. CDR1 and CDR2 (germline): SGDLS, YYNGEE. The DNA of the CDR3 is TGTGCCAGCAGCGTAGTCGGGGTAGGGGCGAGTGGGAACACTGAAGCTTTCTTT. Residues: CASSVVGVGASGNTEAFF.

The rearrangement links TRBV29-1 to TRBJ1-2; D is uncertain. CDR3 size: 11 residues. Germline assignment: CDR1 SQVTM and CDR2 ANQGSEA. V gave up 7 bases and J gave up 2 bases, with 8 bases separating them. This CDR3 reads CSGWLNYGYTF. The CDR3 bases are TGCAGCGGGTGGCTAAACTATGGCTACACCTTC.

V and J are TRBV5-1 and TRBJ2-5; TRBD1 agrees at 7 bases. The CDR3 is made up of 15 amino acids. Trimming removed 4 bases from V and 2 bases from J; junction bases left unmatched: 8. From germline, CDR1 is SGHRS and CDR2 YFSETQ. The CDR3 DNA follows: TGCGCCAGCAGCACAGGACAGGTTCGTCAAGAGACCCAGTACTTC. Protein product: CASSTGQVRQETQYF.

As to this clone: This sample also contains other DNA sequences that code for the same CDR3. The chain's CDR3 is CASSLLAGTYEQYF. CDR3 DNA sequence: TGTGCCAGCAGCTTACTAGCGGGAACCTACGAGCAGTACTTC. The chain recombines TRBV13 with TRBJ2-7; 9 bases agree with TRBD2. Looked up from germline, CDR1 is PRHDT and CDR2 is FYEKMQ (reference sequence). Trimming took 2 bases from V and 2 from J; bases not matched to a gene: 1. The CDR3 consists of 14 residues.

This chain links TRBV5-1 with TRBJ2-7; 7 bases are shared with TRBD1. Germline CDR1 reads SGHRS; CDR2 reads YFSETQ. CDR3 size: 17 residues. V was clipped by 1 base and J by 0 bases; unmatched bases: 10. CDR3 amino acids: CASSLFGGQLSSYEQYF. CDR3 DNA: TGCGCCAGCAGCTTGTTTGGGGGACAGTTAAGCTCCTACGAGCAGTACTTC.

This chain connects TRBV6-1 to TRBJ2-5, with 7 bases matching TRBD2. The V gene end was trimmed by 3 bases and the J gene end by 5 bases; junction bases not matched to a gene: 6. CDR1 is MNHNS and CDR2 is SASEGT in the germline V gene. There are 14 residues in the CDR3. CDR3 residues: CASSEGRAGETQYF. The CDR3 DNA follows: TGTGCCAGCAGTGAGGGGAGGGCCGGGGAGACCCAGTACTTC.

The chain links TRBV7-2 to TRBJ2-1; 14 bases are shared with TRBD2. The CDR3 has 16 amino acids. V lost 5 bases, J lost 2 bases, and 2 bases stayed unmatched. Germline CDR1 is SGHTA and CDR2 is FQGNSA. DNA for the CDR3: TGTGCCAGCAGCGGACTAGCGGGGGGCCCCTACAATGAGCAGTTCTTC. Translated: CASSGLAGGPYNEQFF.

This clone has more than one count but fewer than ten. The rearrangement joins TRBV5-6 to TRBJ2-7, with 8 bases fitting TRBD1. V lost 5 bases and J lost 0; bases outside the gene matches: 10. This CDR3 has 16 amino acids. In germline, CDR1 is SGHDT, CDR2 YYEEEE. As DNA, the CDR3 is TGTGCCAGCAGTCCTACCGGGACAGGAAACTCCTACGAGCAGTACTTC. Translation: CASSPTGTGNSYEQYF.

This clone was detected only a few times. The CDR3: CASSRTSGGVTDTQYF. CDR3 in DNA: TGTGCCAGCAGCCGTACTAGCGGGGGAGTAACAGATACGCAGTATTTT. V usage is TRBV7-2 and J usage is TRBJ2-3; TRBD2 matches at 11 bases. The CDR3 spans 16 residues. The V gene end was trimmed by 5 bases and the J gene end by 3 bases; junction bases not matched to a gene: 7. Germline V CDR1 and CDR2: SGHTA, FQGNSA.

A few counts support this clone. J is TRBJ1-4 and V is TRBV30; D is possibly TRBD1 (5 bases). Trimming pared 3 bases from V and 3 bases from J, leaving 11 bases between. The CDR3 length is 14 residues. The germline V gene has CDR1 GTSNPN and CDR2 SVGIG (reference sequence). CDR3 DNA: TGTGCCTGGAGCCCCGGGGGATCTAATGAAAAACTGTTTTTT. Protein product: CAWSPGGSNEKLFF.

The chain employs TRBV18 and TRBJ1-1; D unclear. The CDR3 totals 14 residues. CDR1 KGHSH and CDR2 LQKENI come from the germline V gene. The V gene lost 6 bases and the J gene lost 0 bases, with 11 bases spanning the gap. The CDR3 DNA is TGTGCCAGCTCCTACGACATGGTGAACACTGAAGCTTTCTTT. Protein: CASSYDMVNTEAFF.

The chain employs TRBV27 and TRBJ1-1; D uncertain. The germline V and J ends were trimmed by 6 bases and 1 base, with 12 bases remaining between them. Germline V gene data show CDR1 as MNHEY and CDR2 as SMNVEV (reference sequence). The CDR3 has 14 residues. In nucleotides, the CDR3 is TGTGCCAGCAGGTCTTTGTCGGGGAACACTGAAGCTTTCTTT. This translates into CASRSLSGNTEAFF.

In this sample, this clone turned up a few times. This chain links TRBV5-1 with TRBJ1-6, with D maybe TRBD1 (5 bases). Germline values: CDR1 SGHRS, CDR2 YFSETQ. CDR3 size: 15 residues. V lost 3 bases and J lost 9, with 16 bases in between. As DNA, the CDR3 is TGCGCCAGCAGCTCAACCGCGGGGCAGAGTTCACCCCTCCACTTT. Translating it yields CASSSTAGQSSPLHF.